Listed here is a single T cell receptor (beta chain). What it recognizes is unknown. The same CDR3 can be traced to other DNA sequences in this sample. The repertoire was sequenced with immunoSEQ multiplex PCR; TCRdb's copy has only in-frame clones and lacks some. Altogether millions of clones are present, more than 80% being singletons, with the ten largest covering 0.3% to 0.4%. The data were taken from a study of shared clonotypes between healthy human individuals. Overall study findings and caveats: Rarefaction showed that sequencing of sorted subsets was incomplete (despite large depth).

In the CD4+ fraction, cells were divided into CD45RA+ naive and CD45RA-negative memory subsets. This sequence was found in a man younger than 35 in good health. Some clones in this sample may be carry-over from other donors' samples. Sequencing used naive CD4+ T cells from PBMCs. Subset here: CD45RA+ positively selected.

In DNA, the CDR3 is TGTGCCAGCAGCGTAGCGGGGACTAGCGGGACCTACGAGCAGTACTTC. Protein product: CASSVAGTSGTYEQYF. V and J are TRBV9 and TRBJ2-7, with 13 positions matching TRBD2. The CDR3 extends over 16 amino acids. J was trimmed by 2 bases and V by 0 bases; bases with no gene match: 2. The germline gives CDR1 SGDLS, CDR2 YYNGEE.